This TCR beta chain was found in a study of blood T cell repertoires in COVID-19. For the study at large: Sample material is recorded as cDNA or gDNA derived from T cells, B-cell-depleted T cells, or PBMCs.

Remarks on this clone: The sample holds other DNA sequences that translate to the same CDR3.

Deletions cut 1 base from V and 7 bases from J, with 13 bases between. The CDR3 has 14 amino acids. Per the germline V gene, CDR1 is LNHDA and CDR2 is SQIVND (reference sequence). As originally analysed: Amplification from reference gene primers served as the basis for estimated nucleated cell counts. This table comes from immunoSEQ multiplex PCR, and its TCRdb copy is limited to in-frame clones, with some not included. V, J and clone size derive from that table, while D and trimming were established from the DNA sequence. This sample has about 480,000 clones, with around 89% found just once. The V and J genes are TRBV19 and TRBJ1-2, with D possibly TRBD1 on 6 matching bases. The source of this sequence is a woman aged 25 to 39 with acute or convalescent COVID-19. The sample taken for sequencing was peripheral blood. The CDR3: CASSIGGGASGYTF. DNA for the CDR3: TGTGCCAGTAGTATAGGTGGGGGCGCTTCTGGCTACACCTTC.